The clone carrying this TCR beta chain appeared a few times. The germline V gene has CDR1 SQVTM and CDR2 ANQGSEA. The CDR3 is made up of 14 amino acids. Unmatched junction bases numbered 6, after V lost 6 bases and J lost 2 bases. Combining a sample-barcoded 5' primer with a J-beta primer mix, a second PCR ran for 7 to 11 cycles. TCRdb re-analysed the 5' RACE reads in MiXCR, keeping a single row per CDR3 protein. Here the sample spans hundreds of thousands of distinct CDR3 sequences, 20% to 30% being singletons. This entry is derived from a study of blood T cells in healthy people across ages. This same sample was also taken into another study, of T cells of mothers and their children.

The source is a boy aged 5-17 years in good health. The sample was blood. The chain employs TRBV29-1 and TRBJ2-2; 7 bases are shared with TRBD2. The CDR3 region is CSVTRGTNTGELFF. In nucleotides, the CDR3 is TGCAGCGTGACGCGGGGGACTAACACCGGGGAGCTGTTTTTT.